A selection of T cell receptor beta chains follows, all from one sample in a study of T-cell reconstitution after alpha-beta-depleted transplantation in children. MiXCR was run by TCRdb on the PCR reads, yielding one entry per CDR3 protein. The sample contains about 500,000 distinct CDR3 sequences, about 31% of which appear only once. The sequences come from PBMCs from the stem cell graft donor, collected from the stem cell graft. Every receptor here comes from a human donor who donated a stem cell graft to a child with aplastic anemia. Each CDR3 is given with its conserved first and last residue. The D gene is left open where the match is weak. Size is omitted from some rows. Given values are once, few, many or a class for expanded clones.

NA | few | TRBJ1-4 | TRBV4-3 | TGCGCCAGCAGCCAACCAGGGGCGACTAATGAAAAACTGTTTTTT | CASSQPGATNEKLFF
NA | NA | TRBJ1-5 | TRBV20-1 | TGCAGTGCTGTCCAAGGAGTGGGGGCGCGTAGCAATCAGCCCCAGCATTTT | CSAVQGVGARSNQPQHF
NA | NA | TRBJ2-1 | TRBV4-3 | TGCGCCAGCAGCCAAGATCTTCAGGAGTCTCCTCCTGAGCAGTTCTTC | CASSQDLQESPPEQFF
TRBD2 | NA | TRBJ2-1 | TRBV20-1 | TGCAGTGCTAGAAGGACTAGCGGTAACAATGAGCAGTTCTTC | CSARRTSGNNEQFF
TRBD2 | many | TRBJ2-1 | TRBV29-1 | TGCAGCGTTGTTACTAGCGGGTACAATGAGCAGTTCTTC | CSVVTSGYNEQFF
NA | few | TRBJ2-2 | TRBV5-1 | TGCGCCAGCAGCTTGGTGAGGGGAAGGGACACCGGGGAGCTGTTTTTT | CASSLVRGRDTGELFF
NA | few | TRBJ1-3 | TRBV11-2 | TGTGCCAGCAGCTTAGATCTGAGAAACACCATATATTTT | CASSLDLRNTIYF
NA | once | TRBJ1-2 | TRBV27 | TGTGCCAGCAGTTTCGGGGCCAGGAGTCACTATGGCTACACCTTC | CASSFGARSHYGYTF
TRBD1 | NA | TRBJ1-1 | TRBV9 | TGTGCCAGCAGAGCCGACAGGGAGAGCCCGAACATTGAAGCTTTCTTT | CASRADRESPNIEAFF
TRBD2 | NA | TRBJ2-3 | TRBV6-5 | TGTGCCAGCAGTTACCGGGCGGGAGCGGATACGCAGTATTTT | CASSYRAGADTQYF